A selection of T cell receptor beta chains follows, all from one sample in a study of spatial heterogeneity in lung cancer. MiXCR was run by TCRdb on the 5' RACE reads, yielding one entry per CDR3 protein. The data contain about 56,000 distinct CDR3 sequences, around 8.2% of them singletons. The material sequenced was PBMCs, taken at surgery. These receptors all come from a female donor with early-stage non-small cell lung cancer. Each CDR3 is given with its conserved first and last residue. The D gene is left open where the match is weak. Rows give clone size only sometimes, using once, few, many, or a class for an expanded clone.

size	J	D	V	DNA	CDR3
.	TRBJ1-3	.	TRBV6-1	TGTGCCAGCAAAGGGCAGGCCACGGGAAACACCATATATTTT	CASKGQATGNTIYF
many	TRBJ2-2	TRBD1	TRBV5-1	TGCGCCAGCAGCACGGACAGGGGCCCCACCGGGGAGCTGTTTTTT	CASSTDRGPTGELFF
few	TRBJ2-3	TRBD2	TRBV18	TGTGCCAGCTCACTGGGAGAGCGGGGGAGCGCAGATACGCAGTATTTT	CASSLGERGSADTQYF
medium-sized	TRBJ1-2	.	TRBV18	TGTGCCAGCTCACCAAGTTTCTATGGCTACACCTTC	CASSPSFYGYTF
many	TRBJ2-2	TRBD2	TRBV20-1	TGCAGTGCTTCTCGCGGGGGGGCGGCCACCGGGGAGCTGTTTTTT	CSASRGGAATGELFF
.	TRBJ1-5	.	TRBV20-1	TGCAGTGCTAGAGGTTGGGCAGTAAGCAATCAGCCCCAGCATTTT	CSARGWAVSNQPQHF
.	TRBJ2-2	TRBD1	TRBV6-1	TGTGCCAGCGACAGGGGTAACACCGGGGAGCTGTTTTTT	CASDRGNTGELFF
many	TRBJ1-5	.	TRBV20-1	TGCAGTGCTAGAATGGGGGAACAGCCCCAGCATTTT	CSARMGEQPQHF
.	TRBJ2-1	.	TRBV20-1	TGCAGTGCTAGGGGCGGGGGCCCCTACAATGAGCAGTTCTTC	CSARGGGPYNEQFF
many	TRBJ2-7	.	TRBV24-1	TGTGCCACCAGTGATTTGTTGGTGGGAGAGCAGTACTTC	CATSDLLVGEQYF
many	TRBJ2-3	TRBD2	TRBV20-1	TGCAGTTGTAGCGGGAGGGGTGTAGATACGCAGTATTTT	CSCSGRGVDTQYF
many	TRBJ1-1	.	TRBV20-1	TGCAGTGCTAGAGTAAGGGGTTTAGACCCCTTTTGGGGGACTGAAGCTTTCTTT	CSARVRGLDPFWGTEAFF
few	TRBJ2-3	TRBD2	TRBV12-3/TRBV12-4	TGTGCCAGCAGTCCGGGACTAGCGGGGCCCACAGATACGCAGTATTTT	CASSPGLAGPTDTQYF
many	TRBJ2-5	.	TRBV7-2	TGTGCCAGCAGCCTATATCACGAGACCCAGTACTTC	CASSLYHETQYF
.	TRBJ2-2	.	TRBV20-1	TGCAGTGCTAGGGAAACCCGGACAGTCTTCACCGGGGAGCTGTTTTTT	CSARETRTVFTGELFF
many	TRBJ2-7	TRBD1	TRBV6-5	TGTGCCAGCACCAAGGGGACAGGCTCCTACGAGCAGTACTTC	CASTKGTGSYEQYF
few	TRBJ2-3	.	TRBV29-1	TGCAGCTTTGACTTAGAAACAGATACGCAGTATTTT	CSFDLETDTQYF
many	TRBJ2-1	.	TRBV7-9	TGTGCCAGCAGCGAGGGGCCGCATGAGCAGTTCTTC	CASSEGPHEQFF
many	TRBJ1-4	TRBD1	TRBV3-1	TGTGCCAGCAGCCTACAGGGGGTTGACGAAAAACTGTTTTTT	CASSLQGVDEKLFF
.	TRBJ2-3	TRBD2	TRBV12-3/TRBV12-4	TGTGCCAGCAGGGTAGCGGGAGGGGGCACAGATACGCAGTATTTT	CASRVAGGGTDTQYF
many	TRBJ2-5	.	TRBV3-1	TGTGCCAGCAGCCAAGCGAGGCCGGGGGTCGCTGAGACCCAGTACTTC	CASSQARPGVAETQYF
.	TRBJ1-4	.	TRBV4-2	TGTGCCAGCAGCCTAGAGAGGCTAAGTGAAAAACTGTTTTTT	CASSLERLSEKLFF
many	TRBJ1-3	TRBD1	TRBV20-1	TGCAGTGCTAGCCCACAGGGGGTAGCTGGAAACACCATATATTTT	CSASPQGVAGNTIYF
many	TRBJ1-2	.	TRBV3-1	TGTGCCAGCAGCCAGAGCTATGGCTACACCTTC	CASSQSYGYTF
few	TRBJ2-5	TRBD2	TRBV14	TGTGCCAGCAGCCAAGATAAAGTTCGGCGACTAGCGGGGGGCCAAGAGACCCAGTACTTC	CASSQDKVRRLAGGQETQYF
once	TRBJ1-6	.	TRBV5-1	TGCGCCAGCAGCTTGGAGGCGTTTTGGAATTCACCCCTCCACTTT	CASSLEAFWNSPLHF
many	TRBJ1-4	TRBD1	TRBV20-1	TGCAGTGCTAGGGGGACAGGGGCCGGGGAAAAACTGTTTTTT	CSARGTGAGEKLFF
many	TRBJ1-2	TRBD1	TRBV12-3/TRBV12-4	TGTGCCAGCAGCTTAAGCCTGGGACAGGGTTATGGCTACACCTTC	CASSLSLGQGYGYTF
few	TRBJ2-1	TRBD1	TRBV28	TGTGCCAGCACTGAGGACAGGGCCTACAATGAGCAGTTCTTC	CASTEDRAYNEQFF
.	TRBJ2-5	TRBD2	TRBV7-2	TGTGCCAGCAGCTCCACTAGCGGGGGCCAAGAGACCCAGTACTTC	CASSSTSGGQETQYF
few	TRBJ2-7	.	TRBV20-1	TGCAGTGCTAGGAGGATAAGGGACGAGCAGTACTTC	CSARRIRDEQYF